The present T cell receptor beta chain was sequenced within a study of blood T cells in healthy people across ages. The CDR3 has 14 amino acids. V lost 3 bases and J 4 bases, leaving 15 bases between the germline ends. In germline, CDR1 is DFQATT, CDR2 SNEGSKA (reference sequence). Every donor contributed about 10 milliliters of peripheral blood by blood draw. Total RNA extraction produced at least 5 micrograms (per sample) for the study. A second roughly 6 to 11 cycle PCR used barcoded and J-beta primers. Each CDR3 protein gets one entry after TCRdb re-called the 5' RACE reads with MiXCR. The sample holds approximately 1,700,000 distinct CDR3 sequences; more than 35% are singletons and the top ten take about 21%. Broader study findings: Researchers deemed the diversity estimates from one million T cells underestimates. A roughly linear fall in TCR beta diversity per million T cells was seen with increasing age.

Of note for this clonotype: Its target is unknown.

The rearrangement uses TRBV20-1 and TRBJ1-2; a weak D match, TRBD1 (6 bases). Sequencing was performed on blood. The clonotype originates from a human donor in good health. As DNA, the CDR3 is TGCAGTGCTAGTCCCCAGGGGCCGGGCTATGGCTACACCTTC. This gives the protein CSASPQGPGYGYTF.